The rows below give T cell receptor beta chains drawn from one sample of a study of PD-L1 blockade in urothelial cancer. The method was immunoSEQ multiplex PCR; TCRdb's version includes in-frame clones alone and lacks a portion of them. The sample lists 75,000 to 100,000 clones; approximately 87% were seen once. The sequenced sample was PBMCs, obtained around atezolizumab (anti-PD-L1) treatment. Every receptor here comes from a man between 65 and 85 years old with urothelial cancer. Both conserved end residues are part of each CDR3. Each record gives: CDR3 protein, CDR3 DNA, V gene, clone size, D gene, J gene. A D gene is named only where the DNA matches it firmly. Size values are once, few and many counts, or a class for expanded clones, and some rows have none.

CDR3: CASSLGAQGTEAFF; DNA: TGTGCCAGCAGCTTAGGGGCACAAGGCACTGAAGCTTTCTTT; V: TRBV7-9; size: NA; D: NA; J: TRBJ1-1
CDR3: CASSQEVNQPQHF; DNA: TGTGCCAGCAGTCAAGAGGTCAATCAGCCCCAGCATTTT; V: TRBV6-4; size: NA; D: NA; J: TRBJ1-5
CDR3: CASSGDRGRETQYF; DNA: TGTGCCAGCAGTGGGGACAGGGGGCGAGAGACCCAGTACTTC; V: TRBV2; size: NA; D: TRBD1; J: TRBJ2-5
CDR3: CASSSGLAFSTDTQYF; DNA: TGCGCCAGCAGCTCGGGACTAGCGTTTAGCACAGATACGCAGTATTTT; V: TRBV5-1; size: once; D: TRBD2; J: TRBJ2-3
CDR3: CASSLGLGGNTEAFF; DNA: TGTGCCAGCAGCTTAGGTCTAGGGGGGAACACTGAAGCTTTCTTT; V: TRBV11-2; size: NA; D: NA; J: TRBJ1-1
CDR3: CASSVGGPEHGELFF; DNA: TGTGCCAGCAGCGTGGGGGGGCCTGAACACGGGGAGCTGTTTTTT; V: TRBV9; size: NA; D: NA; J: TRBJ2-2
CDR3: CASSLQSSYEQYF; DNA: TGTGCCAGCAGCTTACAGAGCTCCTACGAGCAGTACTTC; V: TRBV5-5; size: NA; D: NA; J: TRBJ2-7
CDR3: CASSESQETQYF; DNA: TGTGCCAGTAGTGAGAGCCAAGAGACCCAGTACTTC; V: TRBV19; size: NA; D: NA; J: TRBJ2-5
CDR3: CASSIGWSSGNTIYF; DNA: TGTGCCAGTAGTATCGGGTGGAGCTCTGGAAACACCATATATTTT; V: TRBV19; size: NA; D: NA; J: TRBJ1-3
CDR3: CAWSVRLVAGNEQFF; DNA: TGTGCCTGGAGTGTGAGACTAGTGGCGGGCAATGAGCAGTTCTTC; V: TRBV30; size: NA; D: NA; J: TRBJ2-1
CDR3: CASSRRGASEAFF; DNA: TGTGCCAGTAGCCGCCGGGGGGCGTCTGAAGCTTTCTTT; V: TRBV19; size: NA; D: NA; J: TRBJ1-1
CDR3: CAGDRGQTSRNTIYF; DNA: TGTGCCGGAGACAGGGGGCAGACCTCAAGAAACACCATATATTTT; V: TRBV7-9; size: NA; D: TRBD1; J: TRBJ1-3
CDR3: CASSSQGGLNTGELFF; DNA: TGTGCCAGCAGCTCGCAGGGGGGCCTGAACACCGGGGAGCTGTTTTTT; V: TRBV7-3; size: NA; D: NA; J: TRBJ2-2
CDR3: CASSLGRGIYNEQFF; DNA: TGTGCCAGCAGCTTAGGAAGAGGGATCTACAATGAGCAGTTCTTC; V: TRBV7-2; size: NA; D: NA; J: TRBJ2-1
CDR3: CASSPPGQQPNEQYF; DNA: TGTGCCAGCTCACCTCCGGGACAACAGCCCAACGAGCAGTACTTC; V: TRBV18; size: NA; D: NA; J: TRBJ2-7
CDR3: CASSHRGLITGELFF; DNA: TGTGCCAGCAGCCACAGGGGGTTAATCACCGGGGAGCTGTTTTTT; V: TRBV5-8; size: NA; D: TRBD1; J: TRBJ2-2
CDR3: CASARRRGGTGELFF; DNA: TGTGCCAGCGCACGTCGGAGGGGAGGCACCGGGGAGCTGTTTTTT; V: TRBV9; size: NA; D: NA; J: TRBJ2-2
CDR3: CASSLGQRYGYTF; DNA: TGTGCCAGCAGCTTAGGGCAGCGCTATGGCTACACCTTC; V: TRBV7-2; size: NA; D: NA; J: TRBJ1-2
CDR3: CASSTREGNEQFF; DNA: TGTGCCAGCAGTACCCGGGAGGGCAATGAGCAGTTCTTC; V: TRBV6-5; size: NA; D: TRBD2; J: TRBJ2-1
CDR3: CASSWGPSSAGVLF; DNA: TGCGCCAGCAGCTGGGGCCCTTCGTCAGCGGGGGTTCTCTTC; V: TRBV5-1; size: NA; D: TRBD2; J: TRBJ2-7
CDR3: CASSISEGEHEQYF; DNA: TGTGCCAGTAGTATCAGCGAGGGGGAACACGAGCAGTACTTC; V: TRBV19; size: NA; D: NA; J: TRBJ2-7
CDR3: CASSEGQGLSPLHF; DNA: TGTGCCAGCAGCGAGGGACAGGGGCTTTCACCCCTCCACTTT; V: TRBV9; size: NA; D: TRBD1; J: TRBJ1-6
CDR3: CASSIDGQEILAGVNNEQFF; DNA: TGTGCCAGTAGTATAGACGGACAGGAGATACTAGCGGGGGTGAACAATGAGCAGTTCTTC; V: TRBV19; size: few; D: TRBD2; J: TRBJ2-1
CDR3: CALQGQSEEKLFF; DNA: TGTGCCCTACAGGGGCAGTCGGAGGAAAAACTGTTTTTT; V: TRBV7-9; size: NA; D: TRBD1; J: TRBJ1-4
CDR3: CSAGSGPEQYF; DNA: TGCAGTGCCGGTAGCGGGCCCGAGCAGTACTTC; V: TRBV20-1; size: medium-sized; D: TRBD2; J: TRBJ2-7
CDR3: CASSSLAGGRPDTQYF; DNA: TGCGCCAGCAGCTCTCTAGCGGGGGGACGTCCAGATACGCAGTATTTT; V: TRBV5-1; size: few; D: TRBD2; J: TRBJ2-3
CDR3: CAWRDRGRGEKLFF; DNA: TGTGCCTGGAGGGACAGGGGGCGCGGGGAAAAACTGTTTTTT; V: TRBV30; size: NA; D: TRBD1; J: TRBJ1-4
CDR3: CASSATAGTEAFF; DNA: TGCGCCAGCAGCGCCACAGCTGGGACTGAAGCTTTCTTT; V: TRBV5-1; size: NA; D: NA; J: TRBJ1-1
CDR3: CASSQDRNYGYTF; DNA: TGTGCCAGCAGCCAGGACAGAAACTATGGCTACACCTTC; V: TRBV4-2; size: NA; D: NA; J: TRBJ1-2
CDR3: CASSLGQGALTEAFF; DNA: TGTGCCAGCAGCCTGGGACAGGGGGCGCTTACTGAAGCTTTCTTT; V: TRBV27; size: NA; D: TRBD1; J: TRBJ1-1
CDR3: CASSQTGGQEKLFF; DNA: TGTGCCAGCAGCCAGACAGGGGGACAGGAAAAACTGTTTTTT; V: TRBV2; size: NA; D: TRBD1; J: TRBJ1-4
CDR3: CASSHRDRGIYNEQFF; DNA: TGTGCCAGCAGCCACCGAGACAGGGGGATCTACAATGAGCAGTTCTTC; V: TRBV14; size: NA; D: TRBD1; J: TRBJ2-1
CDR3: CASSLGTTYNSPLHF; DNA: TGCGCCAGCAGCTTGGGGACAACTTATAATTCACCCCTCCACTTT; V: TRBV5-1; size: NA; D: NA; J: TRBJ1-6
CDR3: CASSSEDREFF; DNA: TGTGCCAGCAGTTCCGAGGACAGGGAGTTCTTC; V: TRBV5-6; size: NA; D: TRBD1; J: TRBJ2-1
CDR3: CASSPGVAGSYEQYF; DNA: TGTGCCAGCTCACCGGGGGTAGCGGGAAGCTACGAGCAGTACTTC; V: TRBV18; size: NA; D: TRBD2; J: TRBJ2-7
CDR3: CASSQQTGGFEQYF; DNA: TGTGCCAGCAGTCAACAGACAGGGGGCTTCGAGCAGTACTTC; V: TRBV14; size: NA; D: TRBD1; J: TRBJ2-7
CDR3: CASSGSGTFVSGANVLTF; DNA: TGTGCCAGCAGCGGTAGTGGGACATTCGTATCTGGGGCCAACGTCCTGACTTTC; V: TRBV9; size: NA; D: NA; J: TRBJ2-6
CDR3: CASSLGQGVGYTF; DNA: TGTGCCAGCAGTTTGGGGCAGGGGGTTGGCTACACCTTC; V: TRBV28; size: NA; D: TRBD1; J: TRBJ1-2
CDR3: CASSDSGGDQETQYF; DNA: TGTGCCAGCAGCGATAGCGGGGGGGATCAAGAGACCCAGTACTTC; V: TRBV9; size: NA; D: TRBD2; J: TRBJ2-5
CDR3: CAWIKKRNTEAFF; DNA: TGTGCCTGGATAAAGAAGAGAAACACTGAAGCTTTCTTT; V: TRBV30; size: few; D: NA; J: TRBJ1-1
CDR3: CAWSVRGSGTRDTQYF; DNA: TGTGCCTGGAGTGTACGGGGTAGCGGGACGAGAGATACGCAGTATTTT; V: TRBV30; size: NA; D: TRBD2; J: TRBJ2-3
CDR3: CASSSDNLSGNTIYF; DNA: TGTGCCAGCAGTTCAGACAACCTCTCTGGAAACACCATATATTTT; V: TRBV9; size: NA; D: NA; J: TRBJ1-3
CDR3: CASSQQTSAGLEQYF; DNA: TGTGCCAGCAGCCAGCAGACAAGTGCAGGTTTGGAGCAGTACTTC; V: TRBV7-8; size: NA; D: NA; J: TRBJ2-7
CDR3: CASSLTGGTSTDTQYF; DNA: TGTGCCAGCTCTCTCACAGGGGGCACGAGCACAGATACGCAGTATTTT; V: TRBV18; size: few; D: TRBD1; J: TRBJ2-3
CDR3: CSVGDRDPNYGYTF; DNA: TGCAGCGTTGGGGACAGGGACCCTAACTATGGCTACACCTTC; V: TRBV29-1; size: NA; D: TRBD1; J: TRBJ1-2
CDR3: CASSSGTGRTDTQYF; DNA: TGTGCCAGCAGCTCCGGGACAGGCCGCACAGATACGCAGTATTTT; V: TRBV28; size: NA; D: TRBD1; J: TRBJ2-3
CDR3: CAIREGDRGSPLHF; DNA: TGTGCCATCAGGGAGGGGGACAGGGGTTCACCCCTCCACTTT; V: TRBV10-3; size: NA; D: TRBD1; J: TRBJ1-6
CDR3: CASSQHRGRNSYEQYF; DNA: TGCGCCAGCAGCCAACACAGGGGGCGTAACTCCTACGAGCAGTACTTC; V: TRBV4-1; size: NA; D: TRBD1; J: TRBJ2-7
CDR3: CASSPQGFGEQFF; DNA: TGTGCCAGCAGCCCCCAGGGTTTTGGGGAGCAGTTCTTC; V: TRBV7-3; size: few; D: NA; J: TRBJ2-1
CDR3: CASSLGSRGTGELFF; DNA: TGTGCCAGCAGCTTGGGGAGCAGGGGGACCGGGGAGCTGTTTTTT; V: TRBV11-2; size: NA; D: TRBD1; J: TRBJ2-2
CDR3: CASSVGTSGGPETQYF; DNA: TGTGCCAGCAGCGTCGGGACTAGCGGGGGCCCAGAGACCCAGTACTTC; V: TRBV9; size: NA; D: TRBD2; J: TRBJ2-5
CDR3: CASSRQGAGETQYF; DNA: TGTGCCAGTAGTAGACAGGGGGCTGGGGAGACCCAGTACTTC; V: TRBV19; size: NA; D: TRBD1; J: TRBJ2-5
CDR3: CASSPRTGAAGRDTEAFF; DNA: TGTGCCAGCTCACCACGGACGGGGGCGGCGGGGAGGGACACTGAAGCTTTCTTT; V: TRBV18; size: NA; D: NA; J: TRBJ1-1
CDR3: CASRSGMDRDTQYF; DNA: TGTGCCAGCCGAAGCGGGATGGATCGGGATACGCAGTATTTT; V: TRBV5-4; size: once; D: TRBD2; J: TRBJ2-3
CDR3: CASSSSTGGYEQYF; DNA: TGTGCCAGCAGTTCATCCACTGGCGGCTACGAGCAGTACTTC; V: TRBV27; size: NA; D: NA; J: TRBJ2-7
CDR3: CASGTTGGSNQPQHF; DNA: TGTGCCAGCGGAACGACAGGGGGGAGCAATCAGCCCCAGCATTTT; V: TRBV5-5; size: NA; D: TRBD1; J: TRBJ1-5
CDR3: CASSLSPYPSTDTQYF; DNA: TGCGCCAGCAGCTTGAGCCCGTATCCTAGCACAGATACGCAGTATTTT; V: TRBV5-1; size: NA; D: NA; J: TRBJ2-3
CDR3: CASSYSRQGGNTIYF; DNA: TGTGCCAGCAGTTACTCTCGGCAGGGGGGAAACACCATATATTTT; V: TRBV6-5; size: many; D: NA; J: TRBJ1-3
CDR3: CASSSGTRRETQYF; DNA: TGTGCCAGCAGCTCCGGGACTAGACGGGAGACCCAGTACTTC; V: TRBV2; size: NA; D: TRBD2; J: TRBJ2-5